The present entry profiles one T cell receptor beta chain with its context. Its antigen is as yet unknown. This sample stems from a study of glioma-infiltrating T cells after dendritic cell vaccination. Looking at the study overall: Glioblastoma patients came from Phase I and II dendritic cell vaccination trials. Three intradermal dendritic cell vaccine injections were given every two weeks.

Some clones are missing from TCRdb's copy, which holds only in-frame ones; the method was immunoSEQ multiplex PCR. The data hold about 20,000 clones, with 79% observed a single time. Isocitrate dehydrogenase mutation was absent in all glioblastoma patients. Deletions cut 3 bases from V and 2 bases from J, with 16 bases between. Per the germline V gene, CDR1 is SGHNT and CDR2 is YENEEA. The CDR3 contains 16 residues. Study-wide results and limits: Longer survival after dendritic cell vaccination followed higher pretreatment TIL content.

This sequence joins TRBV11-3 and TRBJ2-5, with D perhaps matching TRBD1 (6 bases). The material was blood, obtained before dendritic cell vaccination. The origin of this receptor is a human donor with glioblastoma. CDR3 coding DNA: TGTGCCAGCAGCTTCGGCTCATCGGGACAACAAGAGACCCAGTACTTC. Protein sequence: CASSFGSSGQQETQYF.